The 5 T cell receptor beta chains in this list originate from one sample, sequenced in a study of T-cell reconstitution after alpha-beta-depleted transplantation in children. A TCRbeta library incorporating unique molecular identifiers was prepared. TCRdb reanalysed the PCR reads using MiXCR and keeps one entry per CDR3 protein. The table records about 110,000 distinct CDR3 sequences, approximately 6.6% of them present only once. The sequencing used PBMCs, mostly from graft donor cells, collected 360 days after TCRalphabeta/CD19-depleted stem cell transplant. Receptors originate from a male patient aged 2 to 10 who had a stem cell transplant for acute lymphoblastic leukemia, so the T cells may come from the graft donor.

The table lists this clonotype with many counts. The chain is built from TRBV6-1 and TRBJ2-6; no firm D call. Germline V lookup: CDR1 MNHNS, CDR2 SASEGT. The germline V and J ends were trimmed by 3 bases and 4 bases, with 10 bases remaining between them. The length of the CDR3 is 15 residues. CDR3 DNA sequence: TGTGCCAGCAGTGATAGTCGGGCCGGGGCCAACGTCCTGACTTTC. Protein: CASSDSRAGANVLTF.

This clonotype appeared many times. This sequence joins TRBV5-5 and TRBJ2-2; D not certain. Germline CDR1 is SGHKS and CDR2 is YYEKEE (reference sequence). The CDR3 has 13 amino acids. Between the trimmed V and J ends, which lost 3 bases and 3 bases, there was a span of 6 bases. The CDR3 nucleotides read TGTGCCAGCAGCTCCCTAGACACCGGGGAGCTGTTTTTT. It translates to CASSSLDTGELFF.

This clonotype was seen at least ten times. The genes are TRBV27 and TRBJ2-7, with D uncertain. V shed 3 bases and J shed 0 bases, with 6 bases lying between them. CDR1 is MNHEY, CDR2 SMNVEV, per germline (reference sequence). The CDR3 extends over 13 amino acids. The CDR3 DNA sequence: TGTGCCAGCAGTTTGATTGACTCCTACGAGCAGTACTTC. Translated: CASSLIDSYEQYF.

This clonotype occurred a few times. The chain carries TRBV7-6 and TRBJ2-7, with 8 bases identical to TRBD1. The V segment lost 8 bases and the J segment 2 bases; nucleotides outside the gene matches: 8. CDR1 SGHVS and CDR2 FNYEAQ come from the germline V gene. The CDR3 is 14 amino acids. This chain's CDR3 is CASGSGTGPYEQYF. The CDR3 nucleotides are TGTGCCAGCGGCTCCGGGACAGGTCCCTACGAGCAGTACTTC. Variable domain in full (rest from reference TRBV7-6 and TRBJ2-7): GAGVSQSPRYKVTKRGQDVALRCDPISGHVSLYWYRQALGQGPEFLTYFNYEAQQDKSGLPNDRFSAERPEGSISTLTIQRTEQRDSAMYRCASGSGTGPYEQYFGPGTRLTVT.

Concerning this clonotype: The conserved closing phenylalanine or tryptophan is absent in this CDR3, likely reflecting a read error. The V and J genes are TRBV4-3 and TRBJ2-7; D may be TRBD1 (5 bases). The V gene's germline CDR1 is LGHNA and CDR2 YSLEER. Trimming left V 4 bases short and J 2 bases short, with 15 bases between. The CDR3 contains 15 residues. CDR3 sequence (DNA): TGCGCCAGCAGCCCCGACAGATTAAACCCCTACGAGCAGTACTTG. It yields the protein CASSPDRLNPYEQYL.